This TCR beta chain was recovered during a study of blood T cell repertoires in COVID-19. Assay used: immunoSEQ multiplex PCR; TCRdb lists only in-frame clones, some missing. The sample lists more than 40,000 clones, about 81% occurring once. The CDR3 is 15 residues long. The germline V gene has CDR1 LGHNA and CDR2 YSLEER. V dropped 4 bases and J dropped 4; count of bases not matched to a gene: 6. Sequenced sample: peripheral blood. The V and J genes are TRBV4-3 and TRBJ2-1, with TRBD1 identical over 8 bases. The TCR was taken from a man aged 50 or older with active COVID-19. In DNA, the CDR3 is TGCGCCAGCAGCCCTGGGACAGGACTGTACAATGAGCAGTTCTTC. The encoded protein is CASSPGTGLYNEQFF.